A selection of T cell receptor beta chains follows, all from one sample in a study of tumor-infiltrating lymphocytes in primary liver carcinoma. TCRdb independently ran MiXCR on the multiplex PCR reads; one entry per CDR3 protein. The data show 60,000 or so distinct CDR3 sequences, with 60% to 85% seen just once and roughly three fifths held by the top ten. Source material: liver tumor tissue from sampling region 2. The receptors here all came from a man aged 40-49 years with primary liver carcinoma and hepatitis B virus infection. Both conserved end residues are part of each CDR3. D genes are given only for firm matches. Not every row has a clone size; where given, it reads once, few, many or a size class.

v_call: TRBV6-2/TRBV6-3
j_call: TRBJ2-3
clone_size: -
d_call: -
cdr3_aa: CASSYFPLGPGTGTQYF
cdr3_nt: TGTGCCAGCAGTTACTTCCCTCTGGGGCCCGGCACAGGTACGCAGTATTTT

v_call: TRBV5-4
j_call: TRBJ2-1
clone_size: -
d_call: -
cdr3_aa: CASSVYNEQFF
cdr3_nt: TGTGCCAGCAGCGTATACAATGAGCAGTTCTTC

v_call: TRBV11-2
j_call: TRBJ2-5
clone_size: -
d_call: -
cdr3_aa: CASTQTPGVGKETQYF
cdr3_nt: TGTGCCAGTACCCAAACTCCTGGCGTGGGGAAGGAGACCCAGTACTTC

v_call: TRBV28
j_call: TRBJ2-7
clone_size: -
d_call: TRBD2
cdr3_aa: CGSSLPAGAYEQYF
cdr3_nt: TGTGGCAGCAGTCTCCCAGCGGGAGCCTACGAGCAGTACTTC

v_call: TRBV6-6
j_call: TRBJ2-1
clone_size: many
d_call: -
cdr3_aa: CASLPIEGYNEQFF
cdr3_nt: TGTGCCAGCCTGCCGATCGAGGGGTACAATGAGCAGTTCTTC

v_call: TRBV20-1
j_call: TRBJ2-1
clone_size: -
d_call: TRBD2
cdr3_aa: CSAGITSGRNYEQFF
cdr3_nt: TGCAGTGCAGGGATTACTAGCGGGAGGAACTATGAGCAGTTCTTC

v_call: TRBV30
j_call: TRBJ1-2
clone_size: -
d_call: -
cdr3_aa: CTWSIDGGEGYTF
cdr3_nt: TGTACCTGGAGTATCGATGGGGGCGAAGGCTACACCTTC

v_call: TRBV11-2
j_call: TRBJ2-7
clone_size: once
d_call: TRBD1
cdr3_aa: CASRSRSPGTAYEQYF
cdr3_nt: TGTGCCAGCAGGTCCCGTTCTCCAGGGACAGCCTACGAGCAGTACTTC

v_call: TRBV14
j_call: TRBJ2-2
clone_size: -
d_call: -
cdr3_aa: CANSHRRTGLAGELFF
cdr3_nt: TGTGCCAACAGCCACAGAAGGACGGGACTCGCCGGGGAGCTGTTTTTT

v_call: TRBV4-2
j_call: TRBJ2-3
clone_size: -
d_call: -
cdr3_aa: CASSQETIGDTQYF
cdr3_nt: TGTGCCAGCAGCCAAGAGACTATCGGAGATACACAGTATTTT

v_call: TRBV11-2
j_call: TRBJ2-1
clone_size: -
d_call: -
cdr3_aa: CASGLLPSGNEQFF
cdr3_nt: TGTGCCAGCGGCCTTCTTCCTTCGGGTAATGAGCAGTTCTTC

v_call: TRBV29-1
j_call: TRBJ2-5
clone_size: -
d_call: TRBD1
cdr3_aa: CSARVPGQGIETQYF
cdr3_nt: TGCAGCGCCCGAGTCCCGGGACAGGGGATTGAGACCCAGTACTTC

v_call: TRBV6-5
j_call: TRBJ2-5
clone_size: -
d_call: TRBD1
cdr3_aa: CASSYLTGTGGVQETHYF
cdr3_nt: TGTGCCAGCAGTTACTTAACCGGGACAGGGGGGGTCCAAGAGACCCACTACTTC

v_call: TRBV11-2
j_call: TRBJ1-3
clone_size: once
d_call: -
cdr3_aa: CASSFFEVAGSTIYF
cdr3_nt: TGTGCCAGCAGCTTTTTTGAAGTGGCTGGAAGCACCATATATTTT

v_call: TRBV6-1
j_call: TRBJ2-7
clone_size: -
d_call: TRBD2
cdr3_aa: CASKGSGLYKQYF
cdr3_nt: TGTGCCAGTAAGGGTAGCGGGCTATACAAGCAGTACTTC

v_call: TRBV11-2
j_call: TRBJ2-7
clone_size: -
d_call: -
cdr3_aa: CASSLLLSSYEQYF
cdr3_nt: TGTGCCAGCAGCTTACTCTTAAGCTCCTACGAGCAGTACTTC

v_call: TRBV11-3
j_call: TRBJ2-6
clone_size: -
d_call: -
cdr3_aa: CANSSTAQSGANVLIF
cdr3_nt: TGTGCCAACAGCTCGACAGCACAGTCTGGGGCCAATGTCCTGATTTTT

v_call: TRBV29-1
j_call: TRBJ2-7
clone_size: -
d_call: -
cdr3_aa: CSVLCGSGVRSSYEQYF
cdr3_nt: TGCAGCGTTTTATGTGGTTCGGGAGTGAGGAGCTCTTACGAGCAGTACTTC

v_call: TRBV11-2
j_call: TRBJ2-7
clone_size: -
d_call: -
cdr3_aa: CASNFHGGQSSFEQYF
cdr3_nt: TGTGCCAGCAACTTCCATGGGGGTCAAAGCTCCTTCGAGCAGTACTTC

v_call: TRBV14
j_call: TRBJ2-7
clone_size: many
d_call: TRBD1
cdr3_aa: CASSSRTGSEQYF
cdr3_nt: TGTGCCAGCAGCTCCCGGACAGGGTCCGAGCAGTACTTC

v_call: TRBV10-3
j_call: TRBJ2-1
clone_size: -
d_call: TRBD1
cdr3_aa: CAISGTDRGHDNEQFF
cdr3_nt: TGTGCCATCAGCGGTACAGACAGGGGGCATGACAATGAGCAGTTCTTC

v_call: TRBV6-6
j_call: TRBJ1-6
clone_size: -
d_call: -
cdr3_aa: CAGEGTYNSPLYF
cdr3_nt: TGTGCCGGCGAGGGGACGTATAATTCACCCCTCTACTTT

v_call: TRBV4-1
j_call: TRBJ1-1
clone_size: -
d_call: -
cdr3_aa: CVSSQHGYIEAFF
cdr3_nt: TGCGTCAGCAGCCAGCATGGATACATTGAAGCTTTCTTT

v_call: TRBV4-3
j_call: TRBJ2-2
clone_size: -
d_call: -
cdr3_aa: CASNPRSPTRGGSTGELLF
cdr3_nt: TGCGCCAGCAACCCCCGAAGCCCGACAAGGGGCGGCTCCACCGGGGAGCTGTTGTTT

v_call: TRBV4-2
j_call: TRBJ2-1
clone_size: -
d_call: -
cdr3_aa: CASILGHCDNEQFF
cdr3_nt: TGTGCCAGCATCCTAGGGCACTGCGATAATGAGCAGTTCTTC

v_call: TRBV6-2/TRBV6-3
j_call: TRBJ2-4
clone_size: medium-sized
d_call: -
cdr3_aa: CASSYGGALGGIQYF
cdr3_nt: TGTGCCAGCAGTTACGGGGGGGCCCTTGGAGGCATTCAGTACTTC

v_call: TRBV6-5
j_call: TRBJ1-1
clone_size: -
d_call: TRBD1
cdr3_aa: CVSSYRGTGTGAFF
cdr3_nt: TGTGTCAGCAGTTACAGGGGGACAGGCACTGGAGCTTTCTTT

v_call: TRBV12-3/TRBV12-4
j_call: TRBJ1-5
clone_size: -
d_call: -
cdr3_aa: CASSRRGSNQPQHF
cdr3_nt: TGTGCCAGCAGTAGGAGAGGGAGCAACCAGCCCCAGCATTTT

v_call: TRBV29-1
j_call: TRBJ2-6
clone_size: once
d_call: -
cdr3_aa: CSLGGAGSGANVLTF
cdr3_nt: TGCAGCCTTGGTGGGGCAGGCTCTGGGGCCAACGTCCTGACTTTC

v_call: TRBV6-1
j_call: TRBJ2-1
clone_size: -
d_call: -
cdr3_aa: CANSEIGVESDEQFF
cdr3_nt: TGTGCCAACAGTGAAATTGGAGTAGAATCTGATGAGCAGTTCTTC

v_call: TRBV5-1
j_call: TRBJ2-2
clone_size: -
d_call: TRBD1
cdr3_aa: CASSYTTGGTNTGELFF
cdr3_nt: TGCGCCAGCAGCTACACTACAGGGGGCACGAACACCGGGGAGCTGTTTTTT

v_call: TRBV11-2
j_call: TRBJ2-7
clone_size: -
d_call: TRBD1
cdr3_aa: CASGGGQGAVHEQYF
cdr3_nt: TGTGCCAGCGGCGGGGGACAGGGGGCTGTGCACGAGCAATACTTC

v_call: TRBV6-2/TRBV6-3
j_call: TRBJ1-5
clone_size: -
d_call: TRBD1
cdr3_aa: CACNQAGTVNNQPQHF
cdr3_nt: TGTGCCTGCAACCAAGCCGGGACAGTTAACAATCAGCCCCAGCATTTT

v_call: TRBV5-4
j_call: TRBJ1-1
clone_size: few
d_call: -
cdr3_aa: CASSLNTEAFF
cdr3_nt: TGTGCCAGCAGCTTAAACACTGAAGCTTTCTTT

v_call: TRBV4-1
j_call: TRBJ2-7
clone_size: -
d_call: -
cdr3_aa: CAISQGQGGTYVQYF
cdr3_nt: TGCGCCATCAGCCAAGGTCAGGGCGGAACCTACGTGCAGTACTTC

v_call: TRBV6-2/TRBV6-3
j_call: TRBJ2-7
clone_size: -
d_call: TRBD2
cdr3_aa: CASRPAGPREHYF
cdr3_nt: TGTGCGAGCAGACCAGCGGGACCCCGCGAGCACTACTTC

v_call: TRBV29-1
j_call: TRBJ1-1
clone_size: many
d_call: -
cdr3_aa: CSVESGITEAFF
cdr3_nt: TGCAGCGTTGAATCCGGGATCACTGAAGCTTTCTTT

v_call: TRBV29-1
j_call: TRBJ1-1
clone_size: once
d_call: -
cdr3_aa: CSAGHPEAFF
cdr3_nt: TGCAGCGCAGGACACCCTGAAGCTTTCTTT